This T cell receptor (beta chain) was identified in a study of OX40 agonist ivuxolimab in advanced cancers. Study as a whole: Clinicians treated patients with ivuxolimab, an agonistic anti-OX40 (CD134) antibody. Every 2 weeks, ivuxolimab was infused into the patients intravenously at between 0.01 and 10 mg/kg.

TCRdb's table, derived via immunoSEQ multiplex PCR, lists solely in-frame clones and lacks some. The sample shows approximately 90,000 clones, more than 80% of them seen only once. Germline V gene data show CDR1 as LGHNA and CDR2 as YNFKEQ. The CDR3 is made up of 16 amino acids. V dropped 0 bases and J dropped 4; count of bases not matched to a gene: 7. The sequence was collected from an adult with an advanced solid tumor such as melanoma, head and neck, liver or kidney cancer. The material was CD4+ or CD8+ T cells sorted from blood, obtained in a trial of the OX40 agonist ivuxolimab. This chain links TRBV4-2 with TRBJ2-7, with TRBD2 matching 9 bases. This CDR3 is CASSQDSASGAYEQYF. DNA for the CDR3: TGTGCCAGCAGCCAAGATTCGGCTAGCGGGGCTTACGAGCAGTACTTC.